The 4 T cell receptor beta chains below come from one sample, sequenced in a study of OX40 agonist ivuxolimab in advanced cancers. Profiled with immunoSEQ multiplex PCR; TCRdb holds only in-frame clones, not every one. The repertoire holds about 88,000 clones, with under 85% as singletons. Material: CD4+ or CD8+ T cells sorted from blood, obtained in a trial of the OX40 agonist ivuxolimab. The receptors were sampled from an adult with an advanced solid tumor such as melanoma, head and neck, liver or kidney cancer.

This sequence joins TRBV27 and TRBJ2-3; D not certain. Germline values: CDR1 MNHEY, CDR2 SMNVEV (reference sequence). Trimming left V 0 bases short and J 3 bases short, with 7 bases between. There are 14 residues in the CDR3. The CDR3 sequence: CASSLSQATDTQYF. For the CDR3, the DNA is TGTGCCAGCAGTTTATCCCAGGCAACAGATACGCAGTATTTT.

The J gene is TRBJ2-7, the V gene TRBV28; D ambiguous. Trimming left V 3 bases short and J 4 bases short, with 10 bases between. This CDR3 comprises 13 residues. From germline, CDR1 is MDHEN and CDR2 SYDVKM. The CDR3 region is CASSLGFAYEQYF. The CDR3 nucleotides read TGTGCCAGCAGTTTGGGGTTCGCATACGAGCAGTACTTC.

The chain links TRBV4-1 to TRBJ2-7; D possibly corresponds to TRBD2 (5 bases). The CDR3 has 16 residues. The V gene lost 1 base and the J gene lost 0 bases, with 13 bases spanning the gap. CDR1 and CDR2 from the germline V gene are MGHRA and YSYEKL. In DNA, the CDR3 is TGCGCCAGCAGCCAAGTAATCGGCGGGCGCTCCTACGAGCAGTACTTC. Amino acid sequence: CASSQVIGGRSYEQYF.

This chain links TRBV4-2 with TRBJ2-6; D is unresolved. V lost 1 base to trimming and J lost 4 bases, with 11 bases between them. Germline loops: CDR1 LGHNA, CDR2 YNFKEQ. The CDR3 totals 16 residues. The CDR3 loop is CASSQVLFSGANVLTF. CDR3 coding DNA: TGTGCCAGCAGCCAAGTGCTCTTTTCAGGGGCCAACGTCCTGACTTTC.